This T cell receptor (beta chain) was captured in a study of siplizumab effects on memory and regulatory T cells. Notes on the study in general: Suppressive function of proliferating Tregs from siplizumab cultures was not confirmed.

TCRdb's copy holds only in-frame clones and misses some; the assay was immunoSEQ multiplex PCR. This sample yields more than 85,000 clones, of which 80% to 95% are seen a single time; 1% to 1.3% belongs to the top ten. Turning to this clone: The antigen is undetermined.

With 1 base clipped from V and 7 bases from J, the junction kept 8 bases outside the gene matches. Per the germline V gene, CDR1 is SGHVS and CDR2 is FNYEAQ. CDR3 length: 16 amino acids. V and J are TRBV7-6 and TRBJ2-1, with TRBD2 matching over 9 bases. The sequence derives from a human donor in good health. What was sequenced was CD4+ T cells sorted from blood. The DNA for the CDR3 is TGTGCCAGCAGCTTAGGGGTAGCGGGAGCCCAGAATGAGCAGTTCTTC. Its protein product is CASSLGVAGAQNEQFF.